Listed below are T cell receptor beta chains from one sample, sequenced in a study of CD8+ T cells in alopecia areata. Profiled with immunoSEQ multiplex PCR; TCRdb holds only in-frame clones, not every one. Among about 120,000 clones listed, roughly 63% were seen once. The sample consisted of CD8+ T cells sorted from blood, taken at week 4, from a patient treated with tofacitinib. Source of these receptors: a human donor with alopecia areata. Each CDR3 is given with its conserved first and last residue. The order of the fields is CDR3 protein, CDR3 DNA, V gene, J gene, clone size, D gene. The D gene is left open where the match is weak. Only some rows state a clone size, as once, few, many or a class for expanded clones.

CASSQSHLRPATDTQYF	TGCGCCAGCAGCCAATCCCACCTGAGACCGGCCACAGATACGCAGTATTTT	TRBV4-1	TRBJ2-3	NA	NA
CASSHLDREDEQYF	TGTGCCAGTAGTCACCTGGACAGGGAGGACGAGCAGTACTTC	TRBV19	TRBJ2-7	few	TRBD1
CAWSVEEWLQGMGYGYTF	TGTGCCTGGAGTGTAGAGGAATGGCTACAGGGGATGGGCTATGGCTACACCTTC	TRBV30	TRBJ1-2	NA	TRBD1
CASSVGGGLGYGYTF	TGTGCCAGCAGTGTTGGTGGGGGATTGGGCTATGGCTACACCTTC	TRBV2	TRBJ1-2	NA	NA
CASSLLSDEQFF	TGTGCCAGCAGCTTACTAAGTGATGAGCAGTTCTTC	TRBV5-6	TRBJ2-1	few	NA
CASSLPADTQYF	TGTGCCAGCAGTTTACCAGCAGATACGCAGTATTTT	TRBV27	TRBJ2-3	NA	NA
CASSSTGTGGINSPLHF	TGTGCCAGCAGTTCGACTGGAACAGGGGGGATTAATTCACCCCTCCACTTT	TRBV27	TRBJ1-6	NA	TRBD1
CASSLERGGVVAFF	TGTGCCAGCAGCTTAGAGAGAGGGGGAGTCGTAGCTTTCTTT	TRBV5-4	TRBJ1-1	NA	NA
CASRGQGDYEQYF	TGTGCCAGCAGGGGACAAGGCGACTACGAGCAGTACTTC	TRBV5-6	TRBJ2-7	NA	NA
CSVEADREEYNEQFF	TGCAGCGTTGAGGCGGACAGGGAGGAATACAATGAGCAGTTCTTC	TRBV29-1	TRBJ2-1	NA	TRBD1
CASGLGSGGWDEQFF	TGTGCTAGTGGTTTGGGTAGCGGGGGGTGGGATGAGCAGTTCTTC	TRBV12-5	TRBJ2-1	NA	TRBD2
CSVDDTEAFF	TGCAGCGTTGACGATACTGAAGCTTTCTTT	TRBV29-1	TRBJ1-1	NA	NA
CASSLESGQVSQYF	TGTGCCAGCAGCTTGGAGTCGGGACAGGTGTCCCAGTACTTC	TRBV5-6	TRBJ2-5	NA	TRBD1
CASSPTGGSTDTQYF	TGTGCCAGCAGCCCGACGGGGGGGAGCACAGATACGCAGTATTTT	TRBV7-9	TRBJ2-3	NA	TRBD2
CSVEENFLGPSYGYTF	TGCAGCGTTGAAGAAAACTTTTTGGGACCGAGCTATGGCTACACCTTC	TRBV29-1	TRBJ1-2	NA	NA
CSVGGLGLSDDGYTF	TGCAGCGTTGGGGGGCTGGGGCTATCAGATGATGGCTACACCTTC	TRBV29-1	TRBJ1-2	NA	NA
CASTGTGELFF	TGTGCCAGCACCGGCACCGGGGAGCTGTTTTTT	TRBV7-2	TRBJ2-2	NA	NA
CATRRDRGVGDYGYTF	TGTGCCACCCGCCGGGACAGGGGCGTTGGTGACTATGGCTACACCTTC	TRBV7-9	TRBJ1-2	NA	TRBD1
CASSFGYGYTF	TGTGCCAGCAGCTTCGGATATGGCTACACCTTC	TRBV5-6	TRBJ1-2	NA	NA
CAWSVGSNQPQHF	TGTGCCTGGAGTGTGGGGAGCAATCAGCCCCAGCATTTT	TRBV30	TRBJ1-5	few	NA
CAWGRTEGYEQYF	TGTGCCTGGGGAAGGACAGAAGGCTACGAGCAGTACTTC	TRBV30	TRBJ2-7	NA	NA
CASSLGTGEQYF	TGTGCCAGCAGCTTAGGGACGGGCGAGCAGTACTTC	TRBV7-9	TRBJ2-7	few	NA
CASSHRDTREKLFF	TGTGCCAGCAGCCACCGGGACACCCGGGAAAAACTGTTTTTT	TRBV7-9	TRBJ1-4	NA	NA
CSVVQGIGGYTF	TGCAGCGTTGTGCAGGGAATTGGTGGCTACACCTTC	TRBV29-1	TRBJ1-2	NA	NA
CASSPPGGNYGYTF	TGTGCCAGCTCACCACCTGGCGGTAACTATGGCTACACCTTC	TRBV18	TRBJ1-2	NA	NA
CASEAQGTLYNEQFF	TGTGCCAGCGAGGCTCAGGGCACCCTCTACAATGAGCAGTTCTTC	TRBV2	TRBJ2-1	once	NA
CASSHDRAYEQYF	TGCGCCAGCAGCCACGACAGGGCCTACGAGCAGTACTTC	TRBV4-1	TRBJ2-7	NA	TRBD1